Listed here are 6 T cell receptor beta chains from one sample, sequenced in a study of spatial heterogeneity in lung cancer. Regarding time point: sample taken at primary tumor resection. The sequenced material consisted of unsorted whole RNA from tumor, nontumor lung or frozen PBMC. MiXCR, run by TCRdb on the 5' RACE reads, gives a single entry per CDR3 protein. The profile shows approximately 44,000 distinct CDR3 sequences, approximately 12% of them singletons. The source was PBMCs, collected at surgery. The receptors were gathered from a female donor with early-stage non-small cell lung cancer.

The chain combines TRBV14 with TRBJ1-2; D not resolved. Germline V gene sequence: CDR1 SGHDN, CDR2 FVKESK. The V gene lost 4 bases and the J gene lost 0 bases, with 6 bases spanning the gap. The length of the CDR3 is 13 residues. The CDR3 bases are TGTGCCAGCAGCCTTGGTACTAACTATGGCTACACCTTC. Protein product: CASSLGTNYGYTF.

This clonotype has a count of ten or more. The chain employs TRBV6-5 and TRBJ2-2; D unclear. The CDR3 loop spans 15 amino acids. Germline CDR1 reads MNHEY; CDR2 reads SVGAGI. Trimming cost V 6 bases and J 2 bases, with 13 bases left between them. In DNA form, the CDR3 reads TGTGCCAGCAGCTGGGTATCTGCAAACACCGGGGAGCTGTTTTTT. Protein sequence: CASSWVSANTGELFF.

The chain couples TRBV18 to TRBJ2-7; D gene unclear. The V end was cut by 6 bases, the J end by 5 bases, with 11 bases between. The CDR3 has 12 residues. Germline CDR1 KGHSH, CDR2 LQKENI. The DNA for the CDR3 is TGTGCCAGCTCCCGCAGTATTAACGAGCAGTACTTC. Its translation is CASSRSINEQYF.

This clonotype appeared many times. V and J are TRBV6-5 and TRBJ1-5; weak D call: TRBD1 (5 bases). Trimming removed 5 bases from V and 10 bases from J, with 18 bases in between. The germline gives CDR1 MNHEY, CDR2 SVGAGI. This CDR3 has 14 residues. CDR3 sequence: CASSRTRGWYPQHF. The CDR3 DNA reads TGTGCCAGCAGTAGGACACGCGGGTGGTATCCCCAGCATTTT.

The V and J genes are TRBV5-4 and TRBJ2-1, with 15 bases aligning to TRBD2. V shed 6 bases and J 0 bases; nucleotides not matched to a gene: 7. Germline-derived CDR1 and CDR2 are SGHNT and YYREEE (reference sequence). The CDR3 is 18 residues long. The CDR3: CASTTGTSGGPSYNEQFF. CDR3 nucleotide sequence: TGTGCCAGCACCACCGGGACTAGCGGGGGGCCCTCCTACAATGAGCAGTTCTTC.

Ten or more counts support this clonotype. The chain joins TRBV11-3 to TRBJ2-5; 9 positions match TRBD2. CDR3 length: 13 residues. The germline gives CDR1 SGHNT, CDR2 YENEEA. J gave up 1 base and V 8 bases, and 2 bases lay outside the gene matches. This chain's CDR3 is CASATSGQETQYF. The CDR3, as DNA: TGTGCCAGCGCGACTAGCGGCCAAGAGACCCAGTACTTC.